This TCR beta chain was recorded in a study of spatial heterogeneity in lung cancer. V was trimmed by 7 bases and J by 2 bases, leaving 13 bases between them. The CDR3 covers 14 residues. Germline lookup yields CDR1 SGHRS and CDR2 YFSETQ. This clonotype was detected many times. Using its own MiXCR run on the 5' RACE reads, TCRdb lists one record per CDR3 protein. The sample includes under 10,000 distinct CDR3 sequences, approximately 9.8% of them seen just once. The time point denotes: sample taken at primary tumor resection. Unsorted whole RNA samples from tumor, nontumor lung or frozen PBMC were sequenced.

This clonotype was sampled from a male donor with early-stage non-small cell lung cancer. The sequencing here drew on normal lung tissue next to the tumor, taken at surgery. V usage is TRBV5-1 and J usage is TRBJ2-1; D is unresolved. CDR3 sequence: CASCVAETYNEQFF. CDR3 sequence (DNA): TGCGCCAGCTGTGTCGCGGAGACCTACAATGAGCAGTTCTTC. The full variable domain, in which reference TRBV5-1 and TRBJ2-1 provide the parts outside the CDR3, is KAGVTQTPRYLIKTRGQQVTLSCSPISGHRSVSWYQQTPGQGLQFLFEYFSETQRNKGNFPGRFSGRQFSNSRSEMNVSTLELGDSALYLCASCVAETYNEQFFGPGTRLTVL.